This entry features one T cell receptor (beta chain) sequence. What it binds is unknown. The PCR made use of 60 Vbeta and 13 Jbeta primers. In the source study's methods: In a later analysis, around 12 million of 65 million to 80 million unique beta chains occurred in at least two donors. The table came from immunoSEQ multiplex PCR; TCRdb's copy has only in-frame clones and leaves some out. The DNA gave D and trimming, while V, J and clone size come from that table. Of approximately 140,000 clones listed, 75% to 90% are singletons. These data are taken from a study of cytomegalovirus exposure and HLA in healthy donors. Study observations and caveats: Cytomegalovirus-associated TCR beta chains were listed, numbering approximately 150. Later work associated roughly 17,000 TCR beta sequences with HLA alleles at 0.05 false discovery rate. A missense variant in DCLRE1C was later tied to TCR beta V- and J-gene trimming.

Germline lookup yields CDR1 SGDLS and CDR2 YYNGEE. The CDR3 is 13 residues long. The V and J ends lost 3 bases and 3 bases respectively, with 7 bases between them. The TCR was taken from a woman aged 40-49 years in good health and CMV-seronegative. This chain connects TRBV9 to TRBJ2-4, with D tentatively TRBD1 (5 bases). Sequencing input: PBMCs. The chain's CDR3 is CASSGGSKNIQYF. Here the CDR3 DNA reads TGTGCCAGCAGCGGGGGCAGCAAAAACATTCAGTACTTC.